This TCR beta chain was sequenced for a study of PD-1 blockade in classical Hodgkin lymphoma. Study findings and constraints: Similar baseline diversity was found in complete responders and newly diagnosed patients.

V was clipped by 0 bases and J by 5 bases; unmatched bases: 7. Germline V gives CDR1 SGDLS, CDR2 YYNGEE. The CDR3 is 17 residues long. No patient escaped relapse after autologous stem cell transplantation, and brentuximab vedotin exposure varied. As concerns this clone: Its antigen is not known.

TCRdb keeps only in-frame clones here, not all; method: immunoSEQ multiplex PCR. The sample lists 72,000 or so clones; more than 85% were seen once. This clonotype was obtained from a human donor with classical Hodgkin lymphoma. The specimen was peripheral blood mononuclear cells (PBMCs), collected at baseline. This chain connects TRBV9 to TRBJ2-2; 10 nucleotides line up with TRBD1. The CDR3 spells CASSVGAWTGGTGELFF. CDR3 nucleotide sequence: TGTGCCAGCAGCGTAGGAGCCTGGACAGGGGGGACCGGGGAGCTGTTTTTT.